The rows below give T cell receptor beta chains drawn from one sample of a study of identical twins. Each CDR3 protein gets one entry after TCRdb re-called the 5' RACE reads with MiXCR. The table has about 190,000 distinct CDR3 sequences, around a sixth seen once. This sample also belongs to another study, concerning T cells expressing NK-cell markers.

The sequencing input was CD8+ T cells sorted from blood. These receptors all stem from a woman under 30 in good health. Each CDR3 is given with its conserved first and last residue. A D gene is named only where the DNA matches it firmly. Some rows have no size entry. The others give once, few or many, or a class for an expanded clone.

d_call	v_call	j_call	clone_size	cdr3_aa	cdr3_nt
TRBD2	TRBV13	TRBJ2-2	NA	CASSQRDWGTGELFF	TGTGCCAGCAGCCAGCGGGACTGGGGAACCGGGGAGCTGTTTTTT
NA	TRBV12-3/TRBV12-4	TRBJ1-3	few	CASSFVTSGNTIYF	TGTGCCAGCAGTTTTGTGACCTCTGGAAACACCATATATTTT
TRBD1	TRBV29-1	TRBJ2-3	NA	CSVEARGQGPDTQYF	TGCAGCGTTGAAGCCCGTGGACAGGGCCCAGATACGCAGTATTTT
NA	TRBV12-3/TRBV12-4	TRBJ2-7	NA	CASSFLLGEQYF	TGTGCCAGCAGTTTCCTCCTTGGTGAGCAGTACTTC
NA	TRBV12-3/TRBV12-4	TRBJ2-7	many	CASSGHILPYEQYF	TGTGCCAGCAGTGGACATATTCTACCCTACGAGCAGTACTTC
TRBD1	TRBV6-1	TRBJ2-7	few	CASSEVSGQGKRGEQYF	TGTGCCAGCAGTGAAGTTTCGGGACAGGGAAAGAGAGGCGAGCAGTACTTC
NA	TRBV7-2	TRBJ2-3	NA	CASNRNQPTDTQYF	TGTGCCAGCAACCGTAACCAGCCCACAGATACGCAGTATTTT
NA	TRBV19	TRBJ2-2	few	CASTYFGSGELFF	TGTGCCAGTACTTACTTCGGTTCCGGGGAGCTGTTTTTT
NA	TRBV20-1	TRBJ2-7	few	CSARAPYEQYF	TGCAGTGCTAGAGCCCCCTACGAGCAGTACTTC
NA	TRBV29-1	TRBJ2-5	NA	CSVGTPGPPQYF	TGCAGCGTTGGAACCCCCGGTCCGCCCCAGTACTTC
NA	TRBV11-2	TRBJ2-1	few	CASSYITGEQFF	TGTGCCAGCAGTTACATAACGGGGGAGCAGTTCTTC
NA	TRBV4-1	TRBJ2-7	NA	CASSQEDIYEQYF	TGCGCCAGCAGCCAGGAAGACATTTACGAGCAGTACTTC
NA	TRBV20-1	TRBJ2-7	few	CSVHHRDKSSYEQYF	TGCAGTGTACACCACCGGGACAAATCCTCCTACGAGCAGTACTTC
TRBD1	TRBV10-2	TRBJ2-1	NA	CASSRDRVNEQFF	TGCGCCAGCAGCCGGGACAGGGTCAATGAGCAGTTCTTC
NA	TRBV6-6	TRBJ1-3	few	CASGTGGNTIYF	TGTGCCAGCGGTACAGGGGGAAACACCATATATTTT
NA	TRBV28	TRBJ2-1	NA	CASRNSNSYNEQFF	TGTGCCAGCAGGAACTCTAACTCCTACAATGAGCAGTTCTTC
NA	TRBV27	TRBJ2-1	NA	CASAGDGTYNEQFF	TGTGCCAGCGCCGGGGACGGGACCTACAATGAGCAGTTCTTC
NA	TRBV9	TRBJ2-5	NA	CASSVAEGTQYF	TGTGCCAGCAGCGTAGCTGAGGGGACCCAGTACTTC
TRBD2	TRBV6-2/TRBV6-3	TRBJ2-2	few	CASSYGTSDTGELFF	TGTGCCAGCAGTTACGGGACTAGCGACACCGGGGAGCTGTTTTTT
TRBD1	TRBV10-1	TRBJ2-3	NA	CASSGDSLLGTDTQYF	TGCGCCAGCAGTGGGGACAGCCTCCTTGGCACAGATACGCAGTATTTT
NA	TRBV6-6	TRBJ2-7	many	CASSYSSEQYF	TGTGCCAGCAGTTACTCGAGCGAGCAGTACTTC
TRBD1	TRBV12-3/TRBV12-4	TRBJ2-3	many	CASRTGGTQYF	TGTGCCAGCCGTACAGGGGGTACGCAGTATTTT
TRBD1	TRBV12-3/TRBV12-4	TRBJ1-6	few	CASTGTGAVESPLHF	TGTGCCAGCACCGGGACAGGGGCTGTAGAATCACCCCTCCACTTT
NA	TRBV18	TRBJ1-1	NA	CASSPSTGQGNTEAFF	TGTGCCAGCTCACCGAGTACTGGGCAGGGGAACACTGAAGCTTTCTTT
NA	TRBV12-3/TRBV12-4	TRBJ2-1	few	CASSPTLGGSNNEQFF	TGTGCCAGCAGTCCAACCTTAGGGGGGTCTAACAATGAGCAGTTCTTC
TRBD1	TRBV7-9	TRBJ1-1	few	CASSLPGQPEAFF	TGTGCCAGCAGCCTCCCGGGACAGCCTGAAGCTTTCTTT
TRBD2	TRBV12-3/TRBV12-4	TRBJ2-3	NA	CANSRGTSTDTQYF	TGTGCCAACTCGCGGGGGACGAGCACAGATACGCAGTATTTT
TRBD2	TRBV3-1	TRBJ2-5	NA	CASSRQPGRQETQYF	TGTGCCAGCAGCCGACAGCCCGGGAGGCAAGAGACCCAGTACTTC
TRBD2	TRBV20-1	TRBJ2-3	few	CSAPSGRLDTQYF	TGCAGTGCCCCTAGCGGGAGACTAGATACGCAGTATTTT
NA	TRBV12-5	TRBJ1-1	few	CASGLLLGQWNTEAFF	TGTGCTAGTGGTTTGCTCCTAGGACAGTGGAACACTGAAGCTTTCTTT
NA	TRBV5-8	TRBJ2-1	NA	CASSLQGASEQFF	TGTGCCAGCAGCTTGCAGGGAGCAAGTGAGCAGTTCTTC
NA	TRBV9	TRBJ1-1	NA	CASSGTENTEAFF	TGTGCCAGCAGCGGGACAGAGAACACTGAAGCTTTCTTT
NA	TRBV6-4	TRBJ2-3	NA	CASSPAAGTDTQYF	TGTGCCAGCAGCCCCGCAGCGGGCACAGATACGCAGTATTTT
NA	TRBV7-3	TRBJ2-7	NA	CASSLGPGDYEQYF	TGTGCCAGCAGCTTAGGACCGGGAGACTACGAGCAGTACTTC
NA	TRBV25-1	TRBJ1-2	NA	CASSPGQGKYGYTF	TGTGCCAGCAGCCCGGGGCAGGGGAAATATGGCTACACCTTC
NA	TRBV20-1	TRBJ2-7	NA	CSARGEDGLYEQYF	TGCAGTGCTAGAGGGGAGGACGGCCTATACGAGCAGTACTTC
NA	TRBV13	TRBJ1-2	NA	CASSPGRAIGGYTF	TGTGCCAGCAGCCCAGGGAGGGCCATTGGGGGCTACACCTTC
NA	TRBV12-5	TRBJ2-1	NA	CASGLTDGGLSHEQFF	TGTGCTAGTGGTTTGACCGACGGAGGACTATCCCATGAGCAGTTCTTC
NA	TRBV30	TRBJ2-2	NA	CARVPEGADTGELFF	TGTGCAAGGGTCCCCGAGGGCGCCGACACCGGGGAGCTGTTTTTT
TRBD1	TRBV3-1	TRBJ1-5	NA	CASGTGYQPQHF	TGTGCCAGCGGGACAGGGTATCAGCCCCAGCATTTT
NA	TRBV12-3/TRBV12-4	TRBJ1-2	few	CASSFSAGYTF	TGTGCCAGCAGTTTCAGTGCTGGCTACACCTTC
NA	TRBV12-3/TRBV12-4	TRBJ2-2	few	CASSPPPSTVQNTGELFF	TGTGCCAGCAGTCCGCCCCCCTCGACTGTCCAGAACACCGGGGAGCTGTTTTTT
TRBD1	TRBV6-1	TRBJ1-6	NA	CASRTSRGPGRTLHF	TGTGCCAGCAGGACCTCCAGGGGGCCCGGGCGGACCCTCCACTTT
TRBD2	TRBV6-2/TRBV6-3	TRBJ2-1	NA	CASSYELAKQFF	TGTGCCAGCAGTTACGAACTAGCGAAGCAGTTCTTC
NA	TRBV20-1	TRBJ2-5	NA	CSARRDFQETQYF	TGCAGTGCCCGAAGGGACTTCCAAGAGACCCAGTACTTC
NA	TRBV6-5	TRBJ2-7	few	CASSYESIGRGGEQYF	TGTGCCAGCAGTTACGAATCTATAGGGCGAGGGGGAGAGCAGTACTTC
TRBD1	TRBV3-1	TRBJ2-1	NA	CASTAGGYGDEQFF	TGTGCCAGCACAGCAGGGGGCTATGGTGATGAGCAGTTCTTC
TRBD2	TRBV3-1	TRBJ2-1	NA	CAGGGSLMNEQFF	TGTGCTGGGGGAGGGTCCCTTATGAATGAGCAGTTCTTC
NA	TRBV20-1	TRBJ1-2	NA	CSARDPLGGNYGYTF	TGCAGTGCTAGAGATCCGTTAGGGGGAAACTATGGCTACACCTTC
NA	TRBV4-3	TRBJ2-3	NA	CASSRRTADTTSTLGQYF	TGCGCCAGCAGCCGCCGTACGGCAGATACTACCTCAACCCTTGGGCAGTATTTT
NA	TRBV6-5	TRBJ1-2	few	CASSYSWQGHGYTF	TGTGCCAGCAGTTACTCATGGCAGGGACATGGCTACACCTTC
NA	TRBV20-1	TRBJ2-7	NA	CSAKGPTLSYEQYF	TGCAGTGCTAAGGGCCCGACTCTCTCCTACGAGCAGTACTTC
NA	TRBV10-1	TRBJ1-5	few	CASSATPGGLHQPQHF	TGCGCCAGCAGTGCCACCCCCGGGGGCCTTCATCAGCCCCAGCATTTT
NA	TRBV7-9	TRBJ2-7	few	CASSLEGKAYEQYF	TGTGCCAGCAGCTTAGAAGGGAAGGCCTACGAGCAGTACTTC
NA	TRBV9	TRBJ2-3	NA	CASSVDRGEQYF	TGTGCCAGCAGCGTAGATAGGGGAGAGCAGTATTTT
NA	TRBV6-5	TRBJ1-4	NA	CASSTREEKLFF	TGTGCCAGCAGTACCAGAGAGGAAAAACTGTTTTTT
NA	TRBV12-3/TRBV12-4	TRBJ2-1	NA	CASGGSYNEQFF	TGTGCCAGCGGAGGTTCCTACAATGAGCAGTTCTTC
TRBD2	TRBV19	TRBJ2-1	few	CASTPSGSYNEQFF	TGTGCCAGTACCCCTAGCGGGAGCTACAATGAGCAGTTCTTC